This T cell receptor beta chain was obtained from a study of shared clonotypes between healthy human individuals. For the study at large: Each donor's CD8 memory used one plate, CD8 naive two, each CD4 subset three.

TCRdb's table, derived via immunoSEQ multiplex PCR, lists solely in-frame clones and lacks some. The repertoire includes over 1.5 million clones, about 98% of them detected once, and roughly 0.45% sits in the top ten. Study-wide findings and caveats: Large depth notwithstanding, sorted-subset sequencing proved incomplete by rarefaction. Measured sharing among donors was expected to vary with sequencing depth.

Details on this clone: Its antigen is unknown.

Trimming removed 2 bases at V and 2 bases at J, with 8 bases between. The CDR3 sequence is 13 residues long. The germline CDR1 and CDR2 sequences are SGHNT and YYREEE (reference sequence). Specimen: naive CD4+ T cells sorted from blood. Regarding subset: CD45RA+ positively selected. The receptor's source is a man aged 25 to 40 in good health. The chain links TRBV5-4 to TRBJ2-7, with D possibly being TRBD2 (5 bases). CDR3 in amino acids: CASSLRGTYEQYF. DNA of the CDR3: TGTGCCAGCAGCTTACGGGGAACCTACGAGCAGTACTTC.